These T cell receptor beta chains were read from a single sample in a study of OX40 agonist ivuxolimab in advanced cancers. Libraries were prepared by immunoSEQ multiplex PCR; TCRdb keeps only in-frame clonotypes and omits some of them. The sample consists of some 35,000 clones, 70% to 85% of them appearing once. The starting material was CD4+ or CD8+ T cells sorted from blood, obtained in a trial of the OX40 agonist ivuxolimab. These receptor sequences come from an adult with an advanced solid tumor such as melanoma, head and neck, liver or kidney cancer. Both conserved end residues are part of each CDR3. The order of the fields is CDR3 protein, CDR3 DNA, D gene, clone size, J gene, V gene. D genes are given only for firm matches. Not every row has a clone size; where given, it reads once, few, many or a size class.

CASSPQGANEKLFF | TGTGCCAGCTCACCACAGGGGGCGAATGAAAAACTGTTTTTT | TRBD1 | . | TRBJ1-4 | TRBV18
CASSEVGGRGETQYF | TGTGCCAGCAGTGAAGTGGGAGGGAGAGGAGAGACCCAGTACTTC | TRBD2 | . | TRBJ2-5 | TRBV2
CASSPEPVSYEQYF | TGTGCCAGCAGCCCAGAGCCGGTGTCCTACGAGCAGTACTTC | . | few | TRBJ2-7 | TRBV7-6
CASSLRDRGTDTQYF | TGTGCCAGCAGCCTCCGGGACAGGGGAACAGATACGCAGTATTTT | TRBD1 | . | TRBJ2-3 | TRBV2
CASSFWGGTEAFF | TGTGCCAGCAGTTTTTGGGGCGGCACTGAAGCTTTCTTT | . | . | TRBJ1-1 | TRBV27
CASSQDRTGMNTEAFF | TGCGCCAGCAGCCAAGATAGGACCGGTATGAACACTGAAGCTTTCTTT | . | . | TRBJ1-1 | TRBV4-3
CASSLGRGGNTIYF | TGTGCCAGCAGCTTAGGTCGGGGTGGAAACACCATATATTTT | . | . | TRBJ1-3 | TRBV7-8
CASSGGVPPGEKLFF | TGTGCCAGCAGTGGAGGGGTCCCCCCGGGTGAAAAACTGTTTTTT | . | . | TRBJ1-4 | TRBV7-6
CASSFPQFGRGGYGYTF | TGTGCCAGCAGTTTCCCCCAATTTGGCAGGGGGGGCTATGGCTACACCTTC | TRBD1 | few | TRBJ1-2 | TRBV28
CASSASGGGVSYEQYF | TGTGCCAGCAGCGCCTCTGGCGGGGGGGTGTCCTACGAGCAGTACTTC | TRBD2 | . | TRBJ2-7 | TRBV9
CASSSFTSTDTQYF | TGTGCCAGCAGCTCATTCACTAGCACAGATACGCAGTATTTT | . | . | TRBJ2-3 | TRBV7-9
CASSLGGADTQYF | TGTGCCAGCAGTTTGGGTGGGGCGGATACGCAGTATTTT | . | . | TRBJ2-3 | TRBV28
CASSFPRPRALYSPDTQYF | TGTGCCAGCAGCTTCCCCAGGCCTCGAGCGTTGTATAGTCCAGATACGCAGTATTTT | . | . | TRBJ2-3 | TRBV9
CASSGGVSRETQYF | TGTGCCAGCAGTGGCGGGGTCTCTCGCGAGACCCAGTACTTC | . | . | TRBJ2-5 | TRBV6-1
CASSPDRGTEAFF | TGTGCCAGCAGTCCGGACAGGGGCACTGAAGCTTTCTTT | TRBD1 | few | TRBJ1-1 | TRBV27
CASSLVERSTDTQYF | TGTGCCAGCAGCTTAGTCGAGCGGAGCACAGATACGCAGTATTTT | . | once | TRBJ2-3 | TRBV11-2
CASSQLWRDVATDTQYF | TGCGCCAGCAGCCAATTGTGGCGCGACGTAGCCACAGATACGCAGTATTTT | . | . | TRBJ2-3 | TRBV4-3
CSARGQYEQYF | TGCAGTGCTAGAGGACAGTACGAGCAGTACTTC | . | . | TRBJ2-7 | TRBV20-1
CASSLAVQGLYNEQFF | TGTGCCAGCAGCTTGGCCGTTCAGGGTCTTTACAATGAGCAGTTCTTC | . | . | TRBJ2-1 | TRBV5-8
CASSLVRNTGELFF | TGTGCCAGCAGCTTAGTCAGGAACACCGGGGAGCTGTTTTTT | . | . | TRBJ2-2 | TRBV11-2
CALSRGGRGTEAFF | TGTGCCCTTAGTCGAGGGGGCAGGGGCACTGAAGCTTTCTTT | TRBD1 | . | TRBJ1-1 | TRBV28
CATADRSNQPQHF | TGTGCCACCGCGGACAGGAGCAATCAGCCCCAGCATTTT | TRBD1 | . | TRBJ1-5 | TRBV19
CASKWSGLGSYEQYF | TGCGCCAGCAAATGGAGCGGGTTGGGCTCCTACGAGCAGTACTTC | . | . | TRBJ2-7 | TRBV5-1
CASSEEGAPAYEQYF | TGTGCCAGCAGTGAAGAGGGGGCCCCGGCCTACGAGCAGTACTTC | TRBD1 | once | TRBJ2-7 | TRBV2
CASSYGQGTEAFF | TGCGCCAGCAGCTACGGACAGGGCACTGAAGCTTTCTTT | TRBD1 | once | TRBJ1-1 | TRBV5-1
CASTPRSGSGNTIYF | TGTGCCAGCACCCCGAGGTCGGGCTCTGGAAACACCATATATTTT | . | . | TRBJ1-3 | TRBV2
CASRPLRAGLAGSSRTDTQYF | TGTGCCAGCAGACCACTTAGGGCCGGACTAGCGGGATCTAGTCGAACGGATACGCAGTATTTT | TRBD2 | once | TRBJ2-3 | TRBV28
CASSPRQGMETQYF | TGTGCCAGCAGCCCAAGACAGGGGATGGAGACCCAGTACTTC | TRBD1 | once | TRBJ2-5 | TRBV13
CASSLGLAGQYEQYF | TGCGCCAGCAGCTTAGGGCTAGCGGGACAATACGAGCAGTACTTC | TRBD2 | . | TRBJ2-7 | TRBV5-1
CASSMTGEETQYF | TGTGCCAGCAGTATGACAGGGGAAGAGACCCAGTACTTC | TRBD1 | . | TRBJ2-5 | TRBV9
CASSLDLPEGEYF | TGTGCCAGCAGCTTAGATCTCCCGGAGGGAGAGTACTTC | . | . | TRBJ2-7 | TRBV11-2
CASRGLDGYTF | TGTGCCAGCAGGGGTTTGGATGGCTACACCTTC | . | few | TRBJ1-2 | TRBV28
CASSLRGTVGETQYF | TGTGCCAGCAGTTTACGGGGGACAGTGGGAGAGACCCAGTACTTC | . | . | TRBJ2-5 | TRBV7-3
CASSNSGSTDTQYF | TGTGCCAGCAGCAATAGCGGGAGCACAGATACGCAGTATTTT | TRBD2 | . | TRBJ2-3 | TRBV7-3
CASRQGVDTGELFF | TGCGCCAGCAGGCAGGGGGTCGACACCGGGGAGCTGTTTTTT | TRBD1 | . | TRBJ2-2 | TRBV5-1
CASSPRQGKHNEQFF | TGTGCCAGCAGTCCCCGACAGGGGAAACACAATGAGCAGTTCTTC | TRBD1 | . | TRBJ2-1 | TRBV27
CASSLSGTVEAFF | TGTGCCAGCAGCTTATCAGGGACAGTTGAAGCTTTCTTT | TRBD1 | . | TRBJ1-1 | TRBV7-8
CAWSAETGGSPLHF | TGTGCCTGGAGTGCCGAGACAGGGGGATCACCCCTCCACTTT | TRBD1 | few | TRBJ1-6 | TRBV30
CASRVGPGTDTQYF | TGTGCCAGCAGGGTAGGTCCGGGAACAGATACGCAGTATTTT | . | . | TRBJ2-3 | TRBV27
CASRDRGYEQYF | TGTGCCAGCAGGGACAGGGGCTACGAGCAGTACTTC | TRBD1 | . | TRBJ2-7 | TRBV2
CASSPSRGRGETQYF | TGTGCCAGCAGCCCATCCCGGGGGCGCGGGGAGACCCAGTACTTC | . | . | TRBJ2-5 | TRBV27
CASSSLSGTRRDTQYF | TGTGCCAGCAGCTCACTCTCCGGGACCCGGAGGGATACGCAGTATTTT | . | few | TRBJ2-3 | TRBV11-2
CASSPAPRLAGVYYNEQFF | TGTGCCAGCAGCCCCGCCCCACGACTAGCGGGAGTCTACTACAATGAGCAGTTCTTC | TRBD2 | . | TRBJ2-1 | TRBV7-9
CASQGQTNYGYTF | TGTGCCAGCCAGGGACAAACTAACTATGGCTACACCTTC | . | . | TRBJ1-2 | TRBV18
CASSLAGQGAGELFF | TGTGCCAGTAGTTTGGCGGGACAGGGGGCCGGGGAGCTGTTTTTT | TRBD1 | . | TRBJ2-2 | TRBV19
CANSRLGQASTDTQYF | TGTGCCAACAGCCGGTTGGGACAGGCTAGCACAGATACGCAGTATTTT | TRBD1 | . | TRBJ2-3 | TRBV13
CASSRLIYTIRTEAFF | TGTGCCAGCAGTCGCTTAATCTACACAATTCGCACTGAAGCTTTCTTT | . | . | TRBJ1-1 | TRBV21-1
CASSSTGTKNNEQFF | TGTGCTAGCAGCTCTACCGGGACTAAGAACAATGAGCAGTTCTTC | TRBD2 | . | TRBJ2-1 | TRBV7-7
CASSGSGGGAEAFF | TGTGCCAGCAGCGGGTCAGGGGGCGGCGCTGAAGCTTTCTTT | TRBD1 | once | TRBJ1-1 | TRBV9
CASSPRGDNQPQHF | TGTGCCAGCAGCCCCCGAGGAGACAATCAGCCCCAGCATTTT | . | . | TRBJ1-5 | TRBV11-2
CASSIPRGQSYEQYF | TGTGCCAGTAGTATCCCGCGCGGGCAGTCCTACGAGCAGTACTTC | . | . | TRBJ2-7 | TRBV19
CASSWTANNEQFF | TGTGCCAGCAGTTGGACAGCGAACAATGAGCAGTTCTTC | . | few | TRBJ2-1 | TRBV27
CASSSQVTDTQYF | TGTGCCAGCAGCTCCCAGGTCACAGATACGCAGTATTTT | . | . | TRBJ2-3 | TRBV7-3
CASSPRTGELFF | TGTGCCAGCTCACCTCGCACCGGGGAGCTGTTTTTT | . | . | TRBJ2-2 | TRBV18
CASSLSQVAYNSPLHF | TGTGCCAGCAGCTTATCACAGGTGGCCTATAATTCACCCCTCCACTTT | . | . | TRBJ1-6 | TRBV7-6
CSVEDRSNRGYEQYF | TGCAGCGTTGAAGATCGGAGTAACAGGGGCTACGAGCAGTACTTC | TRBD1 | . | TRBJ2-7 | TRBV29-1
CASSQGKPTASIYNEQFF | TGCGCCAGCAGCCAAGGCAAGCCGACAGCATCGATCTACAATGAGCAGTTCTTC | . | few | TRBJ2-1 | TRBV4-3